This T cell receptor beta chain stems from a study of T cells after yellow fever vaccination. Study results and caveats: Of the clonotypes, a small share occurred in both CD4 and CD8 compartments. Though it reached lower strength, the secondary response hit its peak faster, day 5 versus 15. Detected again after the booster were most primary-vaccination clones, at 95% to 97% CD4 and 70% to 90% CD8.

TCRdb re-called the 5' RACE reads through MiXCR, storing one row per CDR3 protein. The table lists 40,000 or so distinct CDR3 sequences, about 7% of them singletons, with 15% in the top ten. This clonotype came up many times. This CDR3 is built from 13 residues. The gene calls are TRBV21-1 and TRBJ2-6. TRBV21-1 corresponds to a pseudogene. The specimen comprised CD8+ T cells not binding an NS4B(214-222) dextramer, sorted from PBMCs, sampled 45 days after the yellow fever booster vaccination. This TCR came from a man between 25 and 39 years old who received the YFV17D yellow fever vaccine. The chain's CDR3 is CASRFSGANVLTF. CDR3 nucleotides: TGTGCCAGCCGGTTCTCTGGGGCCAACGTCCTGACTTTC.